These 27 T cell receptor beta chains were all obtained from the same sample, sequenced in a study of blood T cell repertoires in COVID-19. Profiled with immunoSEQ multiplex PCR; TCRdb holds only in-frame clones, not every one. In the table there are roughly 110,000 clones, around nine tenths of which are singletons. The sequenced material came from peripheral blood. These receptors were taken from a woman in her 30s with acute or convalescent COVID-19.

This clone showed up just once. The V and J genes are TRBV10-3 and TRBJ1-6; D is perhaps TRBD1 (5 bases). Germline CDR1 is ENHRY and CDR2 is SYGVKD. This CDR3 region has 16 residues. V lost 0 bases and J lost 13, with 19 bases in between. The CDR3 protein is CAISESFGRDVGPLHF. CDR3 DNA: TGTGCCATCAGTGAGTCATTTGGGAGGGACGTCGGTCCCCTCCACTTT.

The chain recombines TRBV7-9 with TRBJ2-7; D may be TRBD1 (5 bases). Trimming pared 1 base from V and 9 bases from J, leaving 16 bases between. Germline assignment: CDR1 SEHNR and CDR2 FQNEAQ (reference sequence). The CDR3 has 14 amino acids. Written as DNA, the CDR3 is TGTGCCAGCAGCTTAGGGGCAGGGTTCTCAGGGCAGTACTTC. Amino acid sequence: CASSLGAGFSGQYF.

The rearrangement joins TRBV7-2 to TRBJ1-3; D is perhaps TRBD1 (5 bases). CDR3 size: 16 residues. Germline V gene lookup returns CDR1 SGHTA and CDR2 FQGNSA. V gave up 1 base and J gave up 0 bases, with 10 bases separating them. CDR3 in amino acids: CASSLGGRNSGNTIYF. The CDR3 DNA reads TGTGCCAGCAGCTTAGGGGGCCGCAACTCTGGAAACACCATATATTTT.

The chain carries TRBV27 and TRBJ1-2; 11 bases are shared with TRBD1. Trimming removed 6 bases from V and 2 bases from J; junction bases left unmatched: 5. The CDR3 totals 15 residues. CDR1 and CDR2 from the germline V gene are MNHEY and SMNVEV (reference sequence). CDR3 residues: CASRPGTGGNYGYTF. Here the CDR3 DNA reads TGTGCCAGCAGGCCCGGGACAGGGGGAAACTATGGCTACACCTTC.

This chain uses TRBV15 with TRBJ1-4, with D possibly being TRBD1 (5 bases). This CDR3 has 15 amino acids. With 5 bases removed from V and 3 bases from J, the gap between germline ends came to 13 bases. Per germline, CDR1 LNHNV and CDR2 YYDKDF (reference sequence). The CDR3 protein is CATSARARANEKLFF. As DNA, the CDR3 is TGTGCCACCAGCGCGCGAGCCAGGGCTAATGAAAAACTGTTTTTT.

For the CDR3, the DNA is TGTGCCAGCAGCTCCTTCTCGGGGGGCAAAACCTCTGGAAACACCATATATTTT. It translates to CASSSFSGGKTSGNTIYF. The chain combines TRBV7-2 with TRBJ1-3, with D maybe TRBD1 (6 bases). V was pared by 4 bases and J by 0 bases, with 19 bases between. The germline gives CDR1 SGHTA, CDR2 FQGNSA. The CDR3 contains 18 residues.

The chain carries TRBV16 and TRBJ2-1; unclear D gene. This CDR3 region has 16 residues. Looked up from germline, CDR1 is KGHSY and CDR2 is FQNENV. Trimming took off 1 base at V and 0 bases at J, with 10 bases between the two ends. CDR3 loop: CASSQFGWSSYNEQFF. CDR3 bases: TGTGCCAGCAGCCAATTCGGATGGAGCTCCTACAATGAGCAGTTCTTC.

The CDR3 DNA reads as TGTGCCAGCTCATTCTATACGGGGTTCACTGAAGCTTTCTTT. It encodes CASSFYTGFTEAFF. V and J are TRBV18 and TRBJ1-1, with D uncertain. The V end lost 5 bases, the J end lost 4 bases, and 14 bases lay between the germline ends. CDR1 is KGHSH, CDR2 LQKENI, per germline. The CDR3 covers 14 residues.

DNA for the CDR3: TGCGCCAGCAACAGCGGGGGCTCCTACAATGAGCAGTTCTTC. As protein: CASNSGGSYNEQFF. This chain connects TRBV4-1 to TRBJ2-1; 8 nucleotides match TRBD2. This CDR3 region has 14 residues. The germline V gene encodes CDR1 MGHRA and CDR2 YSYEKL. V shed 7 bases, J shed 0 bases, and the junction held 2 bases outside the gene matches.

The gene calls are TRBV5-1 and TRBJ1-4; 8 nucleotides agree with TRBD1. Germline loops: CDR1 SGHRS, CDR2 YFSETQ. The CDR3 runs to 15 residues. V shed 4 bases, J shed 2 bases, and the junction held 4 bases outside the gene matches. The CDR3 bases are TGCGCCAGCAGCGCCCGACAGGGGACTAATGAAAAACTGTTTTTT. Translated, it gives CASSARQGTNEKLFF.

The V call is TRBV4-1, the J call TRBJ1-3; D is possibly TRBD1 (5 bases). Trimming stripped 2 bases from V and 3 bases from J, with 5 bases between. The germline CDR1 and CDR2 sequences are MGHRA and YSYEKL. This CDR3 has 13 residues. The DNA for the CDR3 is TGCGCCAGCAGCCAAAGGGGTGGAAACACCATATATTTT. Protein: CASSQRGGNTIYF.

The rearrangement uses TRBV4-3 and TRBJ2-1; tentatively, D is TRBD2 (6 bases). Germline CDR1 reads LGHNA; CDR2 reads YSLEER. The CDR3 consists of 14 residues. The germline V and J ends were trimmed by 1 base and 4 bases, with 8 bases remaining between them. The CDR3 spells CASSQVAGYNEQFF. In nucleotides, the CDR3 is TGCGCCAGCAGCCAAGTGGCGGGATACAATGAGCAGTTCTTC.

The rearrangement uses TRBV9 and TRBJ2-3; the match to TRBD2 covers 9 bases. Germline lookup yields CDR1 SGDLS and CDR2 YYNGEE. The CDR3 runs to 16 residues. Trimming took 0 bases from V and 2 from J; bases not matched to a gene: 4. CDR3 residues: CASSVAAGGDTDTQYF. In nucleotides, the CDR3 is TGTGCCAGCAGCGTAGCAGCGGGGGGAGACACAGATACGCAGTATTTT.

The genes are TRBV5-4 and TRBJ2-2; TRBD1 is a possible D gene (5 bases). Looked up from germline, CDR1 is SGHNT and CDR2 is YYREEE (reference sequence). This CDR3 is built from 16 residues. Trimming pared 4 bases from V and 0 bases from J, leaving 13 bases between. The CDR3 DNA follows: TGTGCCAGCAGCAACTCCGGCAGGGCGAACACCGGGGAGCTGTTTTTT. The encoded protein is CASSNSGRANTGELFF.

The table lists this clone with a count of one. Different DNA sequences within this sample yield the same CDR3. The genes are TRBV27 and TRBJ2-1, with D possibly matching TRBD2 (5 bases). The CDR3 contains 15 residues. Between the trimmed V and J ends, which lost 4 bases and 4 bases, there was a span of 14 bases. The germline gives CDR1 MNHEY, CDR2 SMNVEV (reference sequence). The CDR3 DNA sequence: TGTGCCAGCAGTTCGACGGGGATCATGTACAATGAGCAGTTCTTC. Translated, it gives CASSSTGIMYNEQFF.

The rearrangement links TRBV28 to TRBJ2-3; 12 bases line up with TRBD2. From germline, CDR1 is MDHEN and CDR2 SYDVKM. Trimming at V came to 5 bases and at J to 6 bases, leaving 12 bases not matched to a gene. The CDR3 contains 17 residues. The CDR3 DNA is TGTGCCAGCAGTCCCCGGACTAGCGGGAAGGGGAAGGATACGCAGTATTTT. Its protein is CASSPRTSGKGKDTQYF.

The V gene is TRBV5-1, the J gene TRBJ2-3; unclear D gene. The V end lost 4 bases, the J end lost 4 bases, and 16 bases lay between the germline ends. The CDR3 consists of 15 residues. From germline, CDR1 is SGHRS and CDR2 YFSETQ. The CDR3 loop is CASSPVEPGPDTQYF. The CDR3 DNA follows: TGCGCCAGCAGCCCGGTGGAGCCCGGCCCAGATACGCAGTATTTT.

The chain uses TRBV4-3 and TRBJ2-1; tentatively, D is TRBD1 (6 bases). CDR3 size: 16 residues. Germline CDR1 is LGHNA and CDR2 is YSLEER. Trimming took off 4 bases at V and 5 bases at J, with 18 bases between the two ends. CDR3 residues: CASSLYLEGGHNEQFF. The DNA of the CDR3 is TGCGCCAGCAGCCTCTACCTGGAAGGGGGTCACAATGAGCAGTTCTTC.

The CDR3 protein is CASSPPPTSFPPNTQYF. Written as DNA, the CDR3 is TGTGCCAGCAGCCCACCCCCGACTAGTTTCCCCCCAAATACGCAGTATTTT. The rearrangement uses TRBV27 and TRBJ2-3; TRBD2 is a possible D gene (6 bases). Germline CDR1 and CDR2: MNHEY and SMNVEV (reference sequence). Trimming pared 6 bases from V and 7 bases from J, leaving 26 bases between. The CDR3 covers 17 residues.

This clone has more than one count but fewer than ten. This chain connects TRBV19 to TRBJ2-7; D may be TRBD2 (5 bases). Germline V gene sequence: CDR1 LNHDA, CDR2 SQIVND (reference sequence). The V end lost 5 bases, the J end lost 2 bases, and 13 bases lay between the germline ends. The CDR3 contains 14 residues. CDR3 DNA sequence: TGTGCCAGTAGTTCCAGCGGCACGGCCTACGAGCAGTACTTC. It yields the protein CASSSSGTAYEQYF.

The gene calls are TRBV6-1 and TRBJ1-3; tentative D call: TRBD1 (6 bases). Per germline, CDR1 MNHNS and CDR2 SASEGT. The germline V and J ends were trimmed by 0 bases and 1 base, with 7 bases remaining between them. There are 15 residues in the CDR3. CDR3 DNA sequence: TGTGCCAGCAGTGAAGCGCAGGGGTCTGGAAACACCATATATTTT. Protein: CASSEAQGSGNTIYF.

V gene TRBV18 combines with J gene TRBJ1-5; 10 bases agree with TRBD1. The CDR3 is made up of 16 amino acids. V gave up 2 bases and J gave up 5 bases; unmatched junction bases: 6. Germline CDR1 KGHSH, CDR2 LQKENI. CDR3 DNA: TGTGCCAGCTCACCAGGACAGGGGGGAGGCGATCAGCCCCAGCATTTT. This codes for CASSPGQGGGDQPQHF. Together with reference TRBV18 and TRBJ1-5, the CDR3 gives the full variable domain: NAGVMQNPRHLVRRRGQEARLRCSPMKGHSHVYWYRQLPEEGLKFMVYLQKENIIDESGMPKERFSAEFPKEGPSILRIQQVVRGDSAAYFCASSPGQGGGDQPQHFGDGTRLSIL.

The rearrangement links TRBV18 to TRBJ2-2, with 7 positions matching TRBD2. CDR1 is KGHSH and CDR2 is LQKENI in the germline V gene. The length of the CDR3 is 17 residues. The V and J ends lost 4 bases and 2 bases, in that order; junction bases with no gene match: 10. This CDR3 is CASSLSLAVLNTGELFF. For the CDR3, the DNA is TGTGCCAGCTCACTCTCTCTAGCGGTGCTCAACACCGGGGAGCTGTTTTTT.

This clone was seen just once. The chain uses TRBV15 and TRBJ2-7; 8 bases are a match to TRBD2. Looked up from germline, CDR1 is LNHNV and CDR2 is YYDKDF (reference sequence). There are 15 residues in the CDR3. Trimming cost V 0 bases and J 2 bases; bases outside gene matches: 3. The CDR3 here is CATSRETGLAYEQYF. The CDR3 DNA reads as TGTGCCACCAGCAGAGAAACGGGACTAGCCTACGAGCAGTACTTC.

The rearrangement uses TRBV30 and TRBJ2-3, with a weak D call TRBD2 (7 bases). V was clipped by 1 base and J by 6 bases, with 11 bases between them. The CDR3 has 13 residues. CDR1 and CDR2 from the germline V gene are GTSNPN and SVGIG (reference sequence). The CDR3 DNA sequence: TGTGCCTGGAGTGCCGAGGGGGGGGATACGCAGTATTTT. Amino acid sequence: CAWSAEGGDTQYF.

V gene TRBV4-1 combines with J gene TRBJ2-7; D might be TRBD2 (6 bases). Germline V gives CDR1 MGHRA, CDR2 YSYEKL. This CDR3 region has 16 residues. Trimming took off 4 bases at V and 5 bases at J, with 21 bases between the two ends. The CDR3 DNA follows: TGCGCCAGCAGCCGCCACCGGACCGGAGGGACCCACGAGCAGTACTTC. Encoded protein: CASSRHRTGGTHEQYF.

This clone has a handful of counts. This chain uses TRBV5-1 with TRBJ1-2, with 8 bases aligning to TRBD1. The CDR3 totals 14 residues. CDR1 and CDR2 from the germline V gene are SGHRS and YFSETQ. The V segment lost 3 bases and the J segment 4 bases; nucleotides outside the gene matches: 5. The CDR3 coding sequence is TGCGCCAGCAGCTCACCGGGACAGGCCTATGGCTACACCTTC. The encoded protein is CASSSPGQAYGYTF.